This T cell receptor beta chain is drawn from a study of T-cell reconstitution after alpha-beta-depleted transplantation in children. CDR3 length: 18 amino acids. J lost 1 base, V lost 4 bases, and 15 bases had no gene match. CDR1 and CDR2 (germline): MNHEY, SVGAGI. Construction of the TCRbeta library involved unique molecular identifiers. TCRdb redid the calling of the PCR reads with MiXCR, one entry per CDR3 protein. The sample includes 500,000 to 750,000 distinct CDR3 sequences, approximately 13% of them seen just once. The rearrangement links TRBV6-5 to TRBJ1-1; 7 nucleotides agree with TRBD1. The receptor was isolated from a male patient under 18 who had a stem cell transplant for acute myeloid leukemia, so the T cells may come from the graft donor. Material: PBMCs, mostly from graft donor cells, obtained 360 days after TCRalphabeta/CD19-depleted stem cell transplant. DNA of the CDR3: TGTGCCAGCAGTTTCTACGTTTTCTCCGGGACAGCGAACACTGAAGCTTTCTTT. It is translated as CASSFYVFSGTANTEAFF.